This TCR beta chain was retrieved from a study of control samples from healthy donors and cancer patients. Clones were sequenced by immunoSEQ multiplex PCR, and TCRdb holds only the in-frame ones, with some missing. The sample includes some 160,000 clones, roughly 90% seen only once; the top ten take 0.68%. V lost 6 bases to trimming and J lost 5 bases; unmatched junction nucleotides: 5. This CDR3 has 13 amino acids. Sequenced sample: blood. The chain has TRBV12-3 or TRBV12-4 and TRBJ2-5, with 8 bases that match TRBD1. The source is a woman aged 25-40 years in good health. CDR3 bases: TGTGCCAGCAGGTTGACAGGGGACGAGACCCAGTACTTC. It encodes CASRLTGDETQYF.